The rows below give T cell receptor beta chains drawn from one sample of a study of T cell responses to AZD1222 COVID-19 vaccine. Profiling relied on immunoSEQ multiplex PCR, and the TCRdb table lists in-frame clones only, not all of them. The sample gives under 150,000 clones, more than 65% of which show up once; about 29% is in the top ten. Here the sequenced sample was peripheral blood, taken 28 days after the second AZD1222 dose. The receptors were gathered from an adult who received the AZD1222 COVID-19 vaccine. Both conserved end residues are part of each CDR3. Fields, in order: J gene, clone size, V gene, D gene, CDR3 DNA, CDR3 protein. The D gene is left open where the match is weak. The listing skips clone size in some rows; elsewhere it reads once, few, many or a size class.

TRBJ1-6 NA TRBV7-2 NA TGTGCCAGCAGCTTTAGTGGGAATTCACCCCTCCACTTT CASSFSGNSPLHF
TRBJ1-5 NA TRBV2 NA TGTGCCAGCATACGGGGCCTGAATCAGCCCCAGCATTTT CASIRGLNQPQHF
TRBJ2-7 NA TRBV19 TRBD2 TGTGCCAGTACCCGCGGGGGGGGCTCCTACGAGCAGTACTTC CASTRGGGSYEQYF
TRBJ1-1 NA TRBV28 NA TGTGCCAGCAGTTCTGGCGGGATGAACACTGAAGCTTTCTTT CASSSGGMNTEAFF
TRBJ2-1 few TRBV4-2 NA TGTGCCAGCAGCCAAGATCCTCCTAGCAACCCCTACAATGAGCAGTTCTTC CASSQDPPSNPYNEQFF
TRBJ1-5 few TRBV18 TRBD1 TGTGCCAGCTCACCACCCGAGTCAGGGGGTAGCAATCAGCCCCAGCATTTT CASSPPESGGSNQPQHF
TRBJ1-3 NA TRBV7-2 NA TGTGCCAGCAGTCCGTCGGCAGGGATGGGTGGAAACACCATATATTTT CASSPSAGMGGNTIYF
TRBJ1-5 NA TRBV5-1 NA TGCGCCAGCAGCTTGGAGGGCGGAGATCAGCCCCAGCATTTT CASSLEGGDQPQHF
TRBJ1-2 NA TRBV11-2 NA TGTGCCAGCAGCTTAGATCTCTGGGCCGGGGGCTACACCTTC CASSLDLWAGGYTF
TRBJ1-2 NA TRBV9 TRBD1 TGTGCCAGCAGCCAGGGGGAAAACTATGGCTACACCTTC CASSQGENYGYTF
TRBJ1-2 NA TRBV6-5 NA TGTGCCAGCAGTTACGAGACTAACTATGGCTACACCTTC CASSYETNYGYTF
TRBJ1-1 NA TRBV5-5 NA TGTGCCAGCAGCCCACCAGTGAACACTGAAGCTTTCTTT CASSPPVNTEAFF
TRBJ2-5 once TRBV29-1 TRBD1 TGCAGCGTTGTAATGGGGAGACAGGGCCAAGAGACCCAGTACTTC CSVVMGRQGQETQYF
TRBJ1-6 NA TRBV3-1/TRBV3-2 NA TGTGCCAGCAGCCTTCAGAGTGGAGGTTCACCCCTCCACTTT CASSLQSGGSPLHF
TRBJ2-2 NA TRBV5-5 NA TGTGCCAGCAGCCTTTCCACCGGGGAGCTGTTTTTT CASSLSTGELFF
TRBJ1-5 NA TRBV2 NA TGTGCCAGCAGTTACGCAGGGCCCCAGCATTTT CASSYAGPQHF
TRBJ1-2 NA TRBV7-2 TRBD1 TGTGCCAGCAGCTTAGCGGGACAGGGATATGGCTACACCTTC CASSLAGQGYGYTF
TRBJ1-5 NA TRBV6-5 TRBD1 TGTGCCAGCAGGGTACAGGGGGCCAGCAATCAGCCCCAGCATTTT CASRVQGASNQPQHF
TRBJ1-1 NA TRBV5-1 NA TGCGCCAGCAGTTCCGACAGATTGAACACTGAAGCTTTCTTT CASSSDRLNTEAFF
TRBJ1-1 NA TRBV5-1 NA TGCGCCAGCAGCTTGGCAGGGGCCGGGACGAACACTGAAGCTTTCTTT CASSLAGAGTNTEAFF
TRBJ1-2 NA TRBV28 TRBD1 TGTGCCAGCAGTCCAGGGGGCGCATTGAGTTACTATGGCTACACCTTC CASSPGGALSYYGYTF
TRBJ2-1 NA TRBV18 TRBD1 TGTGCCAGCTCACCCAGGACAGGACGGTCCTACAATGAGCAGTTCTTC CASSPRTGRSYNEQFF
TRBJ1-2 NA TRBV9 NA TGTGCCAGCAGCGTATATCCGTCCTATGGCTACACCTTC CASSVYPSYGYTF
TRBJ2-5 NA TRBV7-2 TRBD2 TGTGCCAGCAGCTCAGGGACTAGCTTTCCGGAGACCCAGTACTTC CASSSGTSFPETQYF
TRBJ1-4 NA TRBV5-8 NA TGTGCCAGCACAACACGACAAAAACTGTTTTTT CASTTRQKLFF
TRBJ2-3 NA TRBV9 TRBD2 TGTGCCAGCAGCGTTAGCGGGGGGGTCGACGGGCATACGCAGTATTTT CASSVSGGVDGHTQYF
TRBJ2-7 NA TRBV29-1 TRBD1 TGCAGCGCCGGGACAGCGGAGCCCTACGAGCAGTACTTC CSAGTAEPYEQYF
TRBJ2-1 NA TRBV2 NA TGTGCCAGCAGTCTCCCCCCCAGCCAGGGCGGGTATGAGCAGTTCTTC CASSLPPSQGGYEQFF
TRBJ1-1 once TRBV6-5 NA TGTGCCAGCAGCTCCTACGGAATGCCGAACACTGAAGCTTTCTTT CASSSYGMPNTEAFF
TRBJ1-2 once TRBV11-2 TRBD1 TGTGCCAGCAGCTCAGGGTATAAGGGGGCCGAAGGCTACACCTTC CASSSGYKGAEGYTF
TRBJ1-1 NA TRBV6-5 NA TGTGCCAGCACCTCAGAGTACAGGGCCGCGGCTGAAGCTTTCTTT CASTSEYRAAAEAFF
TRBJ1-1 NA TRBV28 NA TGTGCCTCACGGGGCCTCCGGACTACTTTGAACACTGAAGCTTTCTTT CASRGLRTTLNTEAFF
TRBJ1-4 NA TRBV27 NA TGTGCCAGCAGTAAAACTAATGAAAAACTGTTTTTT CASSKTNEKLFF
TRBJ1-3 NA TRBV5-1 NA TGCGCCAGCAGCTTGACAGGGCTTGGGGGAAACACCATATATTTT CASSLTGLGGNTIYF
TRBJ1-2 NA TRBV27 TRBD1 TGTGCCAGCAGGCGGACAGGCTCCATCTATGGCTACACCTTC CASRRTGSIYGYTF
TRBJ1-5 NA TRBV7-9 TRBD1 TGTGCCAGCAGCTCGGGGACCGGGACAGGATACCAGCCCCAGCATTTT CASSSGTGTGYQPQHF
TRBJ1-4 NA TRBV3-1/TRBV3-2 TRBD1 TGTGCCAGCAGTCTCACAGGGGGTGCAACTAATGAAAAACTGTTTTTT CASSLTGGATNEKLFF
TRBJ1-5 few TRBV11-2 NA TGTGCCAGCAGCTTAGTGGGGACGTTCCAGCCCCAGCATTTT CASSLVGTFQPQHF
TRBJ2-7 NA TRBV27 NA TGTGCCAGCAGTTTGTGGGCCAGCTCCTACGAGCAGTACTTC CASSLWASSYEQYF
TRBJ1-3 NA TRBV24-1 NA TGTGCCACCAGTGATCCGAGTGGAAACACCATATATTTT CATSDPSGNTIYF
TRBJ1-2 NA TRBV29-1 NA TGCAGCGTTGAAGAGGGGGTAGGAGGCGGCTACACCTTC CSVEEGVGGGYTF
TRBJ2-7 NA TRBV24-1 TRBD1 TGTGCCACCAGAGACAGGGGGGACGAGCAGTACTTC CATRDRGDEQYF
TRBJ1-3 NA TRBV28 NA TGTGCCAGCCTCCCCCGGGGCCGGGCCTTAAACACCATATATTTT CASLPRGRALNTIYF
TRBJ1-2 NA TRBV5-1 TRBD1 TGCGCCAGCAGCTATTCGACAGGGGCAAATTCTGGCTACACCTTC CASSYSTGANSGYTF
TRBJ2-3 NA TRBV4-3 TRBD2 TGCGCCAGCAGCTTCCTCCCGGGACTAGCGGGGGGGGATACGCAGTATTTT CASSFLPGLAGGDTQYF
TRBJ2-1 NA TRBV10-3 NA TGTGCCATCAGTGAGTCCCCCCTTCTTTACAATGAGCAGTTCTTC CAISESPLLYNEQFF
TRBJ1-5 once TRBV2 NA TGTGCCAGCAGCCTTTCGTTCCGGACACGGAAACATCAGCCCCAGCATTTT CASSLSFRTRKHQPQHF
TRBJ2-7 NA TRBV7-9 TRBD1 TGTGCCAGCAGCTTAAGAGGGGGCGCCTACGAGCAGTACTTC CASSLRGGAYEQYF
TRBJ1-1 NA TRBV7-2 NA TGTGCCAGCAGCTTTGCGGGGTACACTGAAGCTTTCTTT CASSFAGYTEAFF
TRBJ1-2 NA TRBV5-4 NA TGTGCCAGCAGCCCAACGCAGGGCTATGGCTACACCTTC CASSPTQGYGYTF
TRBJ1-2 NA TRBV27 NA TGTGCCAGCAGTTTATCCGGGACCGGAAATGGCTACACCTTC CASSLSGTGNGYTF
TRBJ2-5 once TRBV28 TRBD1 TGTGCCAGTACCTTTATGGGACAGGGTATCTCAGAGACCCAGTACTTC CASTFMGQGISETQYF
TRBJ1-6 many TRBV6-2/TRBV6-3 NA TGTGCCAGCAGTTACTCGGGGACCTCGGACAGCTTCCTGAGGATGAATTCACCCCTCCACTTT CASSYSGTSDSFLRMNSPLHF
TRBJ2-2 many TRBV29-1 NA TGCAGCGTTGCACGGGACGCCCCGAACACCGGGGAGCTGTTTTTT CSVARDAPNTGELFF